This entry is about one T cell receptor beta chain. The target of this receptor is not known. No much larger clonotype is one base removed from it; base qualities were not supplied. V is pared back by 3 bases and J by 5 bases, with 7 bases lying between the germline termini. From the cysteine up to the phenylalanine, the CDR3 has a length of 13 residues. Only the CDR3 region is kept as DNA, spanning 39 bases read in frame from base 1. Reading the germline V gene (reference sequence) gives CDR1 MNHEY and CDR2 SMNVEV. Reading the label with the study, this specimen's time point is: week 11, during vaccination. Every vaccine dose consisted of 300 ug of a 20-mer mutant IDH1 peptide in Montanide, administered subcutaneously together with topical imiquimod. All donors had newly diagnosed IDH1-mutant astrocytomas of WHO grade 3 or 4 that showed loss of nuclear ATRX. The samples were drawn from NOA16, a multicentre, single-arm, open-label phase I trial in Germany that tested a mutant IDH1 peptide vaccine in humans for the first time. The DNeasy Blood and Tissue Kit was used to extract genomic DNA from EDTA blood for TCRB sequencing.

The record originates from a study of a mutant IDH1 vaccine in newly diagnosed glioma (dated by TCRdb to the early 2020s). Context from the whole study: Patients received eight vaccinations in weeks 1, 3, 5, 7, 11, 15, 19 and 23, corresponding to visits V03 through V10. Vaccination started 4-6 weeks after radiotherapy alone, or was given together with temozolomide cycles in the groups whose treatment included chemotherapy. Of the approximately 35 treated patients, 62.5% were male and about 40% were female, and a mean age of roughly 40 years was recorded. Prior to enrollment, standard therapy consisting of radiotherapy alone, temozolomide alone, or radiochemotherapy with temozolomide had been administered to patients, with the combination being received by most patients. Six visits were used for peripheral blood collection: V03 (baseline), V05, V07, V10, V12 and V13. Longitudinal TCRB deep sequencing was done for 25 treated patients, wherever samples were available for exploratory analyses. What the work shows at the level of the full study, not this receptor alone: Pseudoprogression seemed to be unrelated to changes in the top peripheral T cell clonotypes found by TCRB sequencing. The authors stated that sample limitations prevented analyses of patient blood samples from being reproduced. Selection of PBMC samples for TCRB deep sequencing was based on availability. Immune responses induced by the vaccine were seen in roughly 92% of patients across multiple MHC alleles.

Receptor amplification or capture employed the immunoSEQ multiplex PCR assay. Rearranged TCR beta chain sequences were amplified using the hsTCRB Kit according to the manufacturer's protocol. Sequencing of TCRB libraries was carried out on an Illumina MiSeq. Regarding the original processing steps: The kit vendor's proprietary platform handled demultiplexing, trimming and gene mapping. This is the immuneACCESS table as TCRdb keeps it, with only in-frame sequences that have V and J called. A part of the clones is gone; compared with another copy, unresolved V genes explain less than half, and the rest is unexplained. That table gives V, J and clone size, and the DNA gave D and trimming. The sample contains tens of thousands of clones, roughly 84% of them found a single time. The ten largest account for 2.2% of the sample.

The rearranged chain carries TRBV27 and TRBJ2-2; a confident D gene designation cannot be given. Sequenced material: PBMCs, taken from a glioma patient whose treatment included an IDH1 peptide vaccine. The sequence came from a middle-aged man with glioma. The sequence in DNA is TGTGCCAGCAGTTTTTTTGGGACCGGGGAGCTGTTTTTT. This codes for CASSFFGTGELFF.